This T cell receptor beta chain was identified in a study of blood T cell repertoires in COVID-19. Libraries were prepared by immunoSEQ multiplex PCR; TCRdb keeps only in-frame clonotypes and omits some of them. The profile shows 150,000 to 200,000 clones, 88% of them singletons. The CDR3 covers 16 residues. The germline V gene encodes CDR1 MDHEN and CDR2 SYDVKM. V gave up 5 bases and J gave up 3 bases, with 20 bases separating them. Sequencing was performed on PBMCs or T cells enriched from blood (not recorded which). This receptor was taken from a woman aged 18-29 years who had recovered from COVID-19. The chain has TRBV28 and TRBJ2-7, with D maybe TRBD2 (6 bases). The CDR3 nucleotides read TGTGCCAGCAGTCCCCCCAGGTGGGAGGATAGCTACGAGCAGTACTTC. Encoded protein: CASSPPRWEDSYEQYF.